The rows below give T cell receptor beta chains drawn from one sample of a study of blood T cell repertoires in COVID-19. Clones were sequenced by immunoSEQ multiplex PCR, and TCRdb holds only the in-frame ones, with some missing. Found here are about 250,000 clones, 85% of them singletons; the top ten hold just over 6.5%. Material for sequencing was PBMCs or T cells enriched from blood (not recorded which). These receptors were collected from a woman aged 45-65 years who had been exposed to COVID-19. The CDR3 runs from the conserved cysteine through the conserved F or W. The order of the fields is CDR3 length, V gene, D gene, J gene, clone size, CDR3 protein, CDR3 DNA. The D gene is left open where the match is weak. Size is omitted from some rows. Given values are once, few, many or a class for expanded clones.

length: 12; V: TRBV10-1; D: -; J: TRBJ2-2; size: -; CDR3: CASSGSSGELFF; DNA: TGCGCCAGCAGCGGGAGTTCCGGGGAGCTGTTTTTT
length: 16; V: TRBV23-1; D: TRBD1; J: TRBJ2-7; size: -; CDR3: CASSCPGQGGPYEQYF; DNA: TGCGCCAGCAGTTGTCCGGGACAGGGGGGTCCCTACGAGCAGTACTTC
length: 15; V: TRBV27; D: -; J: TRBJ1-6; size: -; CDR3: CASSSGSSYNSPLHF; DNA: TGTGCCAGCAGTTCCGGGAGCTCCTATAATTCACCCCTCCACTTT
length: 15; V: TRBV4-1; D: TRBD1; J: TRBJ2-7; size: -; CDR3: CASSPTGTGTYEQYF; DNA: TGCGCCAGCAGCCCAACCGGGACAGGGACCTACGAGCAGTACTTC
length: 16; V: TRBV6-5; D: -; J: TRBJ1-2; size: -; CDR3: CASSYSSGRPPDGYTF; DNA: TGTGCCAGCAGTTACTCTTCAGGTCGTCCTCCGGATGGCTACACCTTC
length: 14; V: TRBV19; D: -; J: TRBJ1-1; size: -; CDR3: CASSIRGSWTEAFF; DNA: TGTGCCAGTAGTATAAGGGGATCGTGGACTGAAGCTTTCTTT
length: 14; V: TRBV2; D: TRBD1; J: TRBJ1-5; size: -; CDR3: CASRGTGGLVSQHF; DNA: TGTGCCAGCAGGGGGACAGGGGGCCTCGTGTCCCAGCATTTT
length: 15; V: TRBV10-2; D: -; J: TRBJ1-5; size: -; CDR3: CASREGRGAVQPQHF; DNA: TGCGCCAGCAGGGAGGGTAGGGGCGCGGTTCAGCCCCAGCATTTT
length: 16; V: TRBV27; D: -; J: TRBJ1-1; size: -; CDR3: CASSFKGTRFNTEAFF; DNA: TGTGCCAGCAGTTTTAAGGGGACAAGATTTAACACTGAAGCTTTCTTT
length: 15; V: TRBV2; D: TRBD1; J: TRBJ1-3; size: -; CDR3: CASTFGTGSGNTIYF; DNA: TGTGCCAGCACTTTTGGGACAGGCTCTGGAAACACCATATATTTT
length: 13; V: TRBV5-4; D: -; J: TRBJ2-7; size: -; CDR3: CASSSYSHYEQYF; DNA: TGTGCCAGCAGCTCTTACAGTCACTACGAGCAGTACTTC
length: 13; V: TRBV5-5; D: TRBD1; J: TRBJ1-1; size: -; CDR3: CASSTGTATEAFF; DNA: TGTGCCAGCAGCACCGGGACAGCCACTGAAGCTTTCTTT
length: 14; V: TRBV18; D: TRBD1; J: TRBJ1-4; size: -; CDR3: CASSRMTGGEKLFF; DNA: TGTGCCAGCTCTCGCATGACAGGGGGTGAAAAACTGTTTTTT
length: 14; V: TRBV28; D: -; J: TRBJ1-6; size: once; CDR3: CASSPRTVNSPLHF; DNA: TGTGCCAGCAGTCCGCGGACAGTTAATTCACCCCTCCACTTT
length: 14; V: TRBV4-3; D: TRBD2; J: TRBJ2-2; size: -; CDR3: CASSQGEGVGELFF; DNA: TGCGCCAGCAGCCAAGGGGAGGGAGTCGGGGAGCTGTTTTTT
length: 13; V: TRBV7-2; D: -; J: TRBJ2-5; size: -; CDR3: CASSFRYQETQYF; DNA: TGTGCCAGCAGCTTCCGGTACCAAGAGACCCAGTACTTC
length: 16; V: TRBV10-2; D: TRBD2; J: TRBJ2-1; size: few; CDR3: CASSSISGVTYNEQFF; DNA: TGCGCCAGCAGTTCCATTAGCGGGGTTACCTACAATGAGCAGTTCTTC
length: 13; V: TRBV29-1; D: -; J: TRBJ1-5; size: -; CDR3: CSVRGNPNQPQHF; DNA: TGCAGCGTTCGCGGTAATCCCAATCAGCCCCAGCATTTT
length: 14; V: TRBV29-1; D: TRBD1; J: TRBJ2-1; size: -; CDR3: CSVDQGVRKGEQFF; DNA: TGCAGCGTTGATCAGGGGGTAAGGAAAGGCGAGCAGTTCTTC
length: 18; V: TRBV2; D: TRBD2; J: TRBJ2-3; size: -; CDR3: CATLPSSRLAGDLDTQYF; DNA: TGTGCCACGCTCCCATCTTCCCGACTAGCGGGGGACCTAGATACGCAGTATTTT
length: 14; V: TRBV6-4; D: -; J: TRBJ2-2; size: -; CDR3: CASSPGTYTGELFF; DNA: TGTGCCAGCAGCCCCGGGACTTACACCGGGGAGCTGTTTTTT
length: 15; V: TRBV19; D: -; J: TRBJ1-5; size: -; CDR3: CASSAGKGTNQPQHF; DNA: TGTGCCAGTAGTGCAGGGAAAGGAACCAATCAGCCCCAGCATTTT
length: 15; V: TRBV13; D: TRBD1; J: TRBJ1-5; size: -; CDR3: CASSQSGQANQPQHF; DNA: TGTGCCAGCAGCCAGTCGGGACAGGCGAATCAGCCCCAGCATTTT
length: 13; V: TRBV29-1; D: -; J: TRBJ2-7; size: once; CDR3: CSVGVQGGYEQYF; DNA: TGCAGCGTTGGTGTTCAAGGAGGCTACGAGCAGTACTTC
length: 13; V: TRBV6-5; D: -; J: TRBJ2-1; size: few; CDR3: CASSQGTYNEQFF; DNA: TGTGCCAGCAGTCAGGGAACCTACAATGAGCAGTTCTTC